The source of this T cell receptor (beta chain) is a study of T cell clusters in autoimmune cytopenias. Study conclusions and caveats: TRB repertoire shifts in secondary cytopenia and chronic lymphocytic leukemia mostly reflected lymphoma, not autoimmunity.

TRB amplification used roughly 250 ng of peripheral blood genomic DNA. There are 16 residues in the CDR3. The germline V gene encodes CDR1 MNHEY and CDR2 SVGAGI. With respect to this clonotype: Its antigen is not identified.

TRB rearrangements were amplified by touch-down multiplex PCR with mixed TRB-A/B primers. TCRdb re-called the multiplex PCR reads and shows each CDR3 protein once, DNA omitted. There are fewer than 15,000 distinct CDR3 sequences in the sample, with 2% to 2.5% held by the top ten. The sample comprised peripheral blood. The sequence was collected from a human donor with an autoimmune cytopenia or autoimmune hepatitis (not recorded which). This chain links TRBV6-5 with TRBJ2-1; there is no DNA to check the TCRdb D call of TRBD2. CDR3 loop: CASSYASGRADNEQFF.